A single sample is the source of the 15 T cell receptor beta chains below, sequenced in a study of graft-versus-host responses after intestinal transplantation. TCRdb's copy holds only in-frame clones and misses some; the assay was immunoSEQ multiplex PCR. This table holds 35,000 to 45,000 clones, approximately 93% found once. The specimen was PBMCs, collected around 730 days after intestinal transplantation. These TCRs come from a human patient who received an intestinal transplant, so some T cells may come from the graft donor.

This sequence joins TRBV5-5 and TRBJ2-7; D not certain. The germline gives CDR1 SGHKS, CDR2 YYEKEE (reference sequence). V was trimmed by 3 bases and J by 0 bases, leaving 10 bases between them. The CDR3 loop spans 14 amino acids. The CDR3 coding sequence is TGTGCCAGCAGCTACTCCCTAGACTCCTACGAGCAGTACTTC. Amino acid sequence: CASSYSLDSYEQYF.

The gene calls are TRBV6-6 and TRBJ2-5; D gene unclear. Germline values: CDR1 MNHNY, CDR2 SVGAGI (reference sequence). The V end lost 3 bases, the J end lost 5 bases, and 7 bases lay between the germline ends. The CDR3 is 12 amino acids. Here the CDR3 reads CASSYRHETQYF. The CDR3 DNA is TGTGCCAGCAGTTATAGGCACGAGACCCAGTACTTC.

CDR3 sequence (DNA): TGTGCCAGCAGTGACGCGGGCTTCCTTTTCTCTGGGGCCAACGTCCTGACTTTC. Amino acids: CASSDAGFLFSGANVLTF. The chain recombines TRBV6-4 with TRBJ2-6; TRBD2 is a possible D gene (5 bases). The CDR3 totals 18 residues. Germline-derived CDR1 and CDR2 are MRHNA and SNTAGT. V shed 2 bases and J shed 0 bases, with 14 bases lying between them.

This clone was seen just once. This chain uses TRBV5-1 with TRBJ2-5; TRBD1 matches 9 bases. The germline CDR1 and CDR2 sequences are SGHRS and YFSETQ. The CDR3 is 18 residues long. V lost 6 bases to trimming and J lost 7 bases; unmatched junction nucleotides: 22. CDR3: CASTGPRFRDRVSGTQYF. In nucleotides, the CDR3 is TGCGCCAGCACCGGCCCTAGATTCCGGGACAGGGTATCCGGGACCCAGTACTTC.

CDR3 in amino acids: CASSQEGGYEQYF. The CDR3 DNA sequence: TGCGCCAGCAGCCAAGAAGGCGGCTACGAGCAGTACTTC. This chain uses TRBV4-1 with TRBJ2-7, with D unclear. Germline V lookup: CDR1 MGHRA, CDR2 YSYEKL. Trimming stripped 0 bases from V and 3 bases from J, with 6 bases between. This CDR3 region has 13 residues.

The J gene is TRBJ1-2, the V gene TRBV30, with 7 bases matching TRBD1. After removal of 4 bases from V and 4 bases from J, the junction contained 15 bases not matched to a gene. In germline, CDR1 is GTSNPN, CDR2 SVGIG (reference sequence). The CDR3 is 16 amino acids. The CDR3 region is CAWTSDRVGRGYGYTF. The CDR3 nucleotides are TGTGCCTGGACCAGTGACAGGGTTGGGAGAGGCTATGGCTACACCTTC.

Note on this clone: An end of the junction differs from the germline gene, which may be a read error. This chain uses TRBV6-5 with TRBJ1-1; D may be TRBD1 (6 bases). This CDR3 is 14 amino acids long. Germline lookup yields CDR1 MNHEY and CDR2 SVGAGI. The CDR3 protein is CATAGGGMKTEAFF. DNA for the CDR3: TGTGCCACCGCGGGGGGGGGCATGAAGACTGAAGCTTTCTTT.

The CDR3 bases are TGTGCCAGCAGCTTAGGTAGGGGGATCAATCAGCCCCAGCATTTT. This sequence encodes CASSLGRGINQPQHF. The V call is TRBV13, the J call TRBJ1-5; perhaps TRBD1 as D (6 bases). This CDR3 spans 15 amino acids. V was trimmed by 0 bases and J by 3 bases, leaving 9 bases between them. The germline CDR1 and CDR2 sequences are PRHDT and FYEKMQ (reference sequence). Full variable domain (missing parts from reference TRBV13 and TRBJ1-5): AAGVIQSPRHLIKEKRETATLKCYPIPRHDTVYWYQQGPGQDPQFLISFYEKMQSDKGSIPDRFSAQQFSDYHSELNMSSLELGDSALYFCASSLGRGINQPQHFGDGTRLSIL.

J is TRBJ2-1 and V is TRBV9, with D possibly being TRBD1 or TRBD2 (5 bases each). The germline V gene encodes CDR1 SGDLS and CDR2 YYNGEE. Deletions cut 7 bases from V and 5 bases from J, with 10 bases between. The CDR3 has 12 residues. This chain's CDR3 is CASGRDHNEQFF. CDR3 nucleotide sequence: TGTGCCAGCGGTCGGGACCACAATGAGCAGTTCTTC.

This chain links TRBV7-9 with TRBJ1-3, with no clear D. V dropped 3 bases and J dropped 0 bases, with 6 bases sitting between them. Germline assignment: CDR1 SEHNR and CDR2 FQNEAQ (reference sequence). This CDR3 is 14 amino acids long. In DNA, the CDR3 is TGTGCCAGCAGCTTTCGTAGCTCTGGAAACACCATATATTTT. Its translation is CASSFRSSGNTIYF.

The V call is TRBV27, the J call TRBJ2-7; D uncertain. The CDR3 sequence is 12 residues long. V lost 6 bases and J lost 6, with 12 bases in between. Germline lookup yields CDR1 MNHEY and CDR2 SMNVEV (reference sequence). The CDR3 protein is CASRETMGEQYF. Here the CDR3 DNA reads TGTGCCAGCAGGGAAACTATGGGCGAGCAGTACTTC.

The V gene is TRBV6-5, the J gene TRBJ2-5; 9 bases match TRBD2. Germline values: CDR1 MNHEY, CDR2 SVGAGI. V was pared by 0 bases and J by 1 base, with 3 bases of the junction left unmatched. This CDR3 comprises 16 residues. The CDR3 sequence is CASSYSRRGGQETQYF. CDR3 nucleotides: TGTGCCAGCAGTTACTCTAGGCGGGGGGGCCAAGAGACCCAGTACTTC.

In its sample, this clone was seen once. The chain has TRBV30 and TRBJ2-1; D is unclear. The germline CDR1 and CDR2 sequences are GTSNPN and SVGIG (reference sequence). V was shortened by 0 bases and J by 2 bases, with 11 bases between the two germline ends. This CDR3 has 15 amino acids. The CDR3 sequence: CAWSVRFETYNEQFF. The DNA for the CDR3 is TGTGCCTGGAGTGTACGGTTCGAGACCTACAATGAGCAGTTCTTC.

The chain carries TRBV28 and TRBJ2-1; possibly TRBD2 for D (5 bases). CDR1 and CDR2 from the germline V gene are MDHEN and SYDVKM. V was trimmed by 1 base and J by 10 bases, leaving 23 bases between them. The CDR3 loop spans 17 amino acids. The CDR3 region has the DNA TGTGCCAGCAGTTTATCCCCTAGCCGATCCAGTACGTGGGAGCAGTTCTTC. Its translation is CASSLSPSRSSTWEQFF.

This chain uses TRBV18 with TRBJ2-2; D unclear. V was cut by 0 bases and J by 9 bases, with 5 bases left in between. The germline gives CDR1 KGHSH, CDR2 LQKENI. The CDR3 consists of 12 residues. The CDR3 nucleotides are TGTGCCAGCTCACCACCTAGTAGGGAGCTGTTTTTT. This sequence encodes CASSPPSRELFF.